This TCR beta chain was captured in a study of human T cells and chemical hapten exposure. TCRdb re-derived calls from the RACE reads in MiXCR, one entry per CDR3 protein. The sample has fewer than 100,000 distinct CDR3 sequences; 9.3% are singletons. Documented time point: patch test 2, 6 weeks after DPC sensitization. The treatment denotes: therapeutic diphenylcyclopropenone sensitization with weekly scalp DPC. Trimming removed 0 bases at V and 3 bases at J, with 5 bases between. This CDR3 comprises 14 residues. The germline CDR1 and CDR2 sequences are MNHEY and SVGEGT. The origin of this receptor is a middle-aged woman with alopecia areata. Some clones in this sample may be carry-over from other donors' samples. The chain carries TRBV6-2 or TRBV6-3 and TRBJ2-2; D is ambiguous. The sequencing here drew on whole blood, taken in connection with sensitization to the hapten diphenylcyclopropenone (DPC). The CDR3 is CASSYSADTGELFF. Here the CDR3 DNA reads TGTGCCAGCAGTTACTCTGCGGACACCGGGGAGCTGTTTTTT.